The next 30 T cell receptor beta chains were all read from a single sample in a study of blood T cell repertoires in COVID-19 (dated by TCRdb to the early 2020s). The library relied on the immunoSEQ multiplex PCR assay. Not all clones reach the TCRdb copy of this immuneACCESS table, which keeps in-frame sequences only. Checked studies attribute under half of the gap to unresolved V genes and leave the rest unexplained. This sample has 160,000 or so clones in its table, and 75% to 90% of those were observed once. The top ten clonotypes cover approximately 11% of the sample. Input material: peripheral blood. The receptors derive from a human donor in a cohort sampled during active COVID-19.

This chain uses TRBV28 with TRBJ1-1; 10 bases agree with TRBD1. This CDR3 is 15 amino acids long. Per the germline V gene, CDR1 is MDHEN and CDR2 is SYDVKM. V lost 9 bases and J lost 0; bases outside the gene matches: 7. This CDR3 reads CASTGTGAVNTEAFF. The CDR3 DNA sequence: TGTGCCAGTACCGGGACAGGGGCCGTGAACACTGAAGCTTTCTTT.

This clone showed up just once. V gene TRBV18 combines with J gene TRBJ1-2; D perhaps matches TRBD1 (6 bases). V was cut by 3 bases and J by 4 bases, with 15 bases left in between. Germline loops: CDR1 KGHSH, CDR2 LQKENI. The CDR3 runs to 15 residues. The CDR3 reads CASSPLRRGSYGYTF. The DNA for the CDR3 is TGTGCCAGCTCACCTCTACGTAGGGGGAGCTATGGCTACACCTTC.

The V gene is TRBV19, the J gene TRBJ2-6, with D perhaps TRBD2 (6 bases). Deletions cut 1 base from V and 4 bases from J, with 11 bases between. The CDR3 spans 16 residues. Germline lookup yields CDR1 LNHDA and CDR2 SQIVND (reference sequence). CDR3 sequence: CASSIGRGGGANVLTF. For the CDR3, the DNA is TGTGCCAGTAGTATAGGAAGGGGAGGCGGGGCCAACGTCCTGACTTTC.

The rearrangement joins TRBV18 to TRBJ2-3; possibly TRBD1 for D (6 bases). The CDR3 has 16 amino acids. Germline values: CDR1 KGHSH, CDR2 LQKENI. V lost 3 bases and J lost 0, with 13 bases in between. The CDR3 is CASSPTDRLSTDTQYF. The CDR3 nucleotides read TGTGCCAGCTCACCCACCGACAGGCTGAGCACAGATACGCAGTATTTT. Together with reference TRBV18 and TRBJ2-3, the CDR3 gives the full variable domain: NAGVMQNPRHLVRRRGQEARLRCSPMKGHSHVYWYRQLPEEGLKFMVYLQKENIIDESGMPKERFSAEFPKEGPSILRIQQVVRGDSAAYFCASSPTDRLSTDTQYFGPGTRLTVL.

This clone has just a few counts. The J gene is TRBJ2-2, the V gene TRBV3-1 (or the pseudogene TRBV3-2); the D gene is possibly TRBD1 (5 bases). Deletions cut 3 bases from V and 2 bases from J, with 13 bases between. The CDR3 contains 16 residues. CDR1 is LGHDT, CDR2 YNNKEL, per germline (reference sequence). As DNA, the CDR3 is TGTGCCAGCAGCCATCCCAGGGATTTTAACACCGGGGAGCTGTTTTTT. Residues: CASSHPRDFNTGELFF.

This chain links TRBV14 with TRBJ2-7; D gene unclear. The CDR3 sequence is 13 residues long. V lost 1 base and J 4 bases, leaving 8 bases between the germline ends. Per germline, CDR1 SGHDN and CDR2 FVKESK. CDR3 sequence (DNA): TGTGCCAGCAGCCAAGTCGCGTTATACGAGCAGTACTTC. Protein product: CASSQVALYEQYF.

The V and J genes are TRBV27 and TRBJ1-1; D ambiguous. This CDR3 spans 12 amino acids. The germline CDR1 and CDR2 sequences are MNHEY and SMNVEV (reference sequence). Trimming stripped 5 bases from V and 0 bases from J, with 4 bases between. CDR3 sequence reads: CASSRVNTEAFF. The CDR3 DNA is TGTGCCAGCAGTCGGGTGAACACTGAAGCTTTCTTT.

The CDR3 is CASSLAFGAGETNTEAFF. The DNA of the CDR3 is TGTGCCAGCAGCTTAGCTTTTGGTGCAGGCGAAACTAACACTGAAGCTTTCTTT. The chain joins TRBV7-8 to TRBJ1-1; D gene ambiguous. V gave up 0 bases and J gave up 2 bases, with 19 bases separating them. Looked up from germline, CDR1 is SGHVS and CDR2 is FQNEAQ. CDR3 length equals 18 residues.

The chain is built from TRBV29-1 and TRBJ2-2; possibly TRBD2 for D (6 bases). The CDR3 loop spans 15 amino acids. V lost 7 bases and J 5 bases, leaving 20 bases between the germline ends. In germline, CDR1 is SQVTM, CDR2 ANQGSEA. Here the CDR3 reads CSGSRLSGVTGELFF. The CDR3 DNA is TGCAGCGGCAGTAGGTTGTCGGGAGTTACCGGGGAGCTGTTTTTT.

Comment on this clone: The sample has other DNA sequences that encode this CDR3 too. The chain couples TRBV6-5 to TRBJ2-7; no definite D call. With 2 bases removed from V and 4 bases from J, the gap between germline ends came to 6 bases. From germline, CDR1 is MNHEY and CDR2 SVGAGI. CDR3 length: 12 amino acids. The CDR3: CASSYGPYEQYF. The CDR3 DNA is TGTGCCAGCAGTTACGGGCCTTACGAGCAGTACTTC.

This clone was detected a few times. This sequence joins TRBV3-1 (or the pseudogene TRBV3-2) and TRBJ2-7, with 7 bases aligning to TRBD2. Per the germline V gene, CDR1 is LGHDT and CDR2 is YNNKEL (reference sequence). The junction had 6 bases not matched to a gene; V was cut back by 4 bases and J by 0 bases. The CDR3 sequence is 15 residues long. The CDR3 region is CASSPWGGNSYEQYF. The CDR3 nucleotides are TGTGCCAGCAGCCCATGGGGGGGGAACTCCTACGAGCAGTACTTC.

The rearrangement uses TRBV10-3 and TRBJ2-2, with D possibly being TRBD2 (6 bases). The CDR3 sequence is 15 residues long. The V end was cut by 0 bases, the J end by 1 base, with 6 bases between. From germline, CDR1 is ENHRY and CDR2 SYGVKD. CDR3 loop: CAISESSGNTGELFF. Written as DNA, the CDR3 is TGTGCCATCAGTGAGTCTAGCGGGAACACCGGGGAGCTGTTTTTT.

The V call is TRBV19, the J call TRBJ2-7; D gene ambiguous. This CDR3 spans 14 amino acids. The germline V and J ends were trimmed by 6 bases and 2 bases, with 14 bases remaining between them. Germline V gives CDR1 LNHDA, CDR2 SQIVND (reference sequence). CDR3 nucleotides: TGTGCCAGTAGGACCGCGTACGGAGCCTACGAGCAGTACTTC. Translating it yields CASRTAYGAYEQYF.

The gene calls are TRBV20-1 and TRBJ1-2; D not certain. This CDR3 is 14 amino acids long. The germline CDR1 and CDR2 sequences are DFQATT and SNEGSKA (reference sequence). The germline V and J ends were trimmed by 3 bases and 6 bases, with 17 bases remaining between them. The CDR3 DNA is TGCAGTGCTAGTCTCGGGGTCCCTATGGATGGCTACACCTTC. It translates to CSASLGVPMDGYTF.

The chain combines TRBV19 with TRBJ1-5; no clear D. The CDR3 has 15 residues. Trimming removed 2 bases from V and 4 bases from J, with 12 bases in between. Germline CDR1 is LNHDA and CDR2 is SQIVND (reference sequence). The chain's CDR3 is CASSITQISNQPQHF. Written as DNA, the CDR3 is TGTGCCAGTAGTATAACACAGATTAGTAATCAGCCCCAGCATTTT.

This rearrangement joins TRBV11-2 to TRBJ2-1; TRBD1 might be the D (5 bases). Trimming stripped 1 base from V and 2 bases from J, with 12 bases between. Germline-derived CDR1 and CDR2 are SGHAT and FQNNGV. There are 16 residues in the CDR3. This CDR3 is CASSLAPRTTYNEQFF. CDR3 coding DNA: TGTGCCAGCAGCTTAGCTCCCAGGACAACCTACAATGAGCAGTTCTTC.

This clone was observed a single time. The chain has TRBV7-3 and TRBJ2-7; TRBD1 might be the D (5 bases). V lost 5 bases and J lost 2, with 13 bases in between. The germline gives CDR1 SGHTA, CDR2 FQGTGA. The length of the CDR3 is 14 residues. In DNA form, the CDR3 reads TGTGCCAGCAGCCTGGGGCGATATCCCTACGAGCAGTACTTC. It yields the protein CASSLGRYPYEQYF.

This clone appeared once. The CDR3 spells CASRTGGNYGYTF. CDR3 sequence (DNA): TGTGCCAGCAGGACAGGGGGGAACTATGGCTACACCTTC. This chain joins TRBV2 and TRBJ1-2; the match to TRBD1 covers 9 bases. The CDR3 is 13 residues long. After removal of 6 bases from V and 2 bases from J, the junction contained 1 base not matched to a gene. Germline CDR1 reads SNHLY; CDR2 reads FYNNEI.

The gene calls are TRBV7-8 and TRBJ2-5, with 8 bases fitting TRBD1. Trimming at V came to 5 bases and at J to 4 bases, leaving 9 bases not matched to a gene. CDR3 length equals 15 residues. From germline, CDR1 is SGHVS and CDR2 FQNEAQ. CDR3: CASSQSGTGGETQYF. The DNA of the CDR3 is TGTGCCAGCAGCCAATCCGGGACAGGTGGAGAGACCCAGTACTTC. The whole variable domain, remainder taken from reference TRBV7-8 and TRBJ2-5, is GAGVSQSPRYKVAKRGQDVALRCDPISGHVSLFWYQQALGQGPEFLTYFQNEAQLDKSGLPSDRFFAERPEGSVSTLKIQRTQQEDSAVYLCASSQSGTGGETQYFGPGTRLLVL.

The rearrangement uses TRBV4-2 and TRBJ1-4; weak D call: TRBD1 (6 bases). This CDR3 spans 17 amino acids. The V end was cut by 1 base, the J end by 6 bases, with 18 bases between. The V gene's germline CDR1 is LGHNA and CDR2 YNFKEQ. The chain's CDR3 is CASSQAGKGTRDEKLFF. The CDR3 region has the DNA TGTGCCAGCAGCCAAGCGGGGAAAGGGACAAGGGATGAAAAACTGTTTTTT.

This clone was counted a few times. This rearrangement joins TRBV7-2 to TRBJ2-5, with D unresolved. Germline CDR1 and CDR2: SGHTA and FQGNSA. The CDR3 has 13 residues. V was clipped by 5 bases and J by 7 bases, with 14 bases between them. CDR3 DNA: TGTGCCAGCAGCCCCTTCGAGGAAGGGACCCAGTACTTC. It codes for CASSPFEEGTQYF.

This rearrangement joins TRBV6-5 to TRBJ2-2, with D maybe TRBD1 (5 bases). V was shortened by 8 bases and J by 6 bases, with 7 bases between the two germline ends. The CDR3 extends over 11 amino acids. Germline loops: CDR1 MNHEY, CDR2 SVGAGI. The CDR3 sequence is CASVGPGELFF. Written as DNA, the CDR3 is TGTGCCAGCGTGGGGCCCGGGGAGCTGTTTTTT.

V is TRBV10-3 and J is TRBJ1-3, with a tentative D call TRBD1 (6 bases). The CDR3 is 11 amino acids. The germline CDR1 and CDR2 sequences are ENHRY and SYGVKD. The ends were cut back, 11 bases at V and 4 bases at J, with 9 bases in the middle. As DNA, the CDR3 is TGTGCCTTACAGGGAGGAAACACCATATATTTT. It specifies CALQGGNTIYF.

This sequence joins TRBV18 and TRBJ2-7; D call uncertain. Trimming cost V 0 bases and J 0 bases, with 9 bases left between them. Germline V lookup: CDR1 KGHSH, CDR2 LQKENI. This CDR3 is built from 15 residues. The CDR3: CASSPPRRSSYEQYF. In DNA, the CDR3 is TGTGCCAGCTCACCACCAAGGAGAAGCTCCTACGAGCAGTACTTC.

The CDR3 nucleotides are TGTGCCAGCAGCTTTAAGCAGGGGGCGAGCTATGGCTACACCTTC. Amino acid sequence: CASSFKQGASYGYTF. The rearrangement uses TRBV6-5 and TRBJ1-2; 8 bases map to TRBD1. CDR1 and CDR2 (germline): MNHEY, SVGAGI. Germline trimming cut 6 bases from V and 4 bases from J; bases unmatched to any gene: 10. The CDR3 runs 15 residues.

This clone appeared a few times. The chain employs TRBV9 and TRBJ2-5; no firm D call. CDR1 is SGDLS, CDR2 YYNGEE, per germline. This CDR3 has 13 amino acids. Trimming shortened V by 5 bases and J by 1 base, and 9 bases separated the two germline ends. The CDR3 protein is CASRGNFQETQYF. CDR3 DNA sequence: TGTGCCAGCAGGGGCAACTTCCAAGAGACCCAGTACTTC. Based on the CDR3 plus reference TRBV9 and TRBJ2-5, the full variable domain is DSGVTQTPKHLITATGQRVTLRCSPRSGDLSVYWYQQSLDQGLQFLIQYYNGEERAKGNILERFSAQQFPDLHSELNLSSLELGDSALYFCASRGNFQETQYFGPGTRLLVL.

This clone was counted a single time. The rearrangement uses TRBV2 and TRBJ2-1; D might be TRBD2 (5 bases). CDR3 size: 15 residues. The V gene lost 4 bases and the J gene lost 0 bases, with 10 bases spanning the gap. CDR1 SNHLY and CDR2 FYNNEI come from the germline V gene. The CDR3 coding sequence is TGTGCCAGCAGTGGTGGACTGAACTCCTACAATGAGCAGTTCTTC. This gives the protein CASSGGLNSYNEQFF.

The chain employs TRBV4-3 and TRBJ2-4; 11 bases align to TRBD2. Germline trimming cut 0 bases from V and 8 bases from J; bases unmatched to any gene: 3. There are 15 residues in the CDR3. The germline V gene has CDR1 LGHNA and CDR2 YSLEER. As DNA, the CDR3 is TGCGCCAGCAGCCAAGAAGTAGCGGGAGGGGACATTCAGTACTTC. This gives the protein CASSQEVAGGDIQYF.

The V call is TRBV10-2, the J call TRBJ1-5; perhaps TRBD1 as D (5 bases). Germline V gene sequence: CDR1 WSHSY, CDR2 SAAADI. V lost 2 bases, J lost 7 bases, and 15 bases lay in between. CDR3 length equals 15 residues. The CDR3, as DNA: TGCGCCAGCAGTGAGCGAGACATCCGGGGGCAGCCCCAGCATTTT. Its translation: CASSERDIRGQPQHF.

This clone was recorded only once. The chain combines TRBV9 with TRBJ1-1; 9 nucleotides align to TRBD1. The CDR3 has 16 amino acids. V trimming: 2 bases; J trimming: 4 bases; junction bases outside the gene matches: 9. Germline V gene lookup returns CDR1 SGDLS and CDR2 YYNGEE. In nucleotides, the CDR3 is TGTGCCAGCAGCGTTAGCCAGGGACAGGGTATCACTGAAGCTTTCTTT. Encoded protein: CASSVSQGQGITEAFF.